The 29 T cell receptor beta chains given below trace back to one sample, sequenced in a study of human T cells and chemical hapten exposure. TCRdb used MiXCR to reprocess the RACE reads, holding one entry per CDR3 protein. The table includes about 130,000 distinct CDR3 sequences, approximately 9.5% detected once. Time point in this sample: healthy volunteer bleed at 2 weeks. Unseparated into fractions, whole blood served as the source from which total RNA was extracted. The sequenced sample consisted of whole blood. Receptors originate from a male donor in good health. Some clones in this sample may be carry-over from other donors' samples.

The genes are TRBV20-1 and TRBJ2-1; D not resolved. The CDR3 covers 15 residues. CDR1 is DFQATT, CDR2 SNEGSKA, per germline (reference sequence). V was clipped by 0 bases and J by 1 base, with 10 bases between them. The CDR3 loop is CSARDLAASYNEQFF. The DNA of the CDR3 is TGCAGTGCTAGAGATTTGGCAGCGTCCTACAATGAGCAGTTCTTC.

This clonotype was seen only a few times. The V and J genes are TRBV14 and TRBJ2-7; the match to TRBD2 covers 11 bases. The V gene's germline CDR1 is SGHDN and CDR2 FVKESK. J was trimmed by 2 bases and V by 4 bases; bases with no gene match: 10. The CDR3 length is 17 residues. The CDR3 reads CASSLSSGTSGAYEQYF. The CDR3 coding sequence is TGTGCCAGCAGCCTATCTTCCGGGACTAGCGGTGCCTACGAGCAGTACTTC.

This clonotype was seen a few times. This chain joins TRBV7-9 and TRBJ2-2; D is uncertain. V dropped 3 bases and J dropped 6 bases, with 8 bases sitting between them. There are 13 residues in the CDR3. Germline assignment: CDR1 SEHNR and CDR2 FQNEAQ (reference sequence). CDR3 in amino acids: CASSLVAAGELFF. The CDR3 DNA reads TGTGCCAGCAGCTTGGTCGCTGCCGGGGAGCTGTTTTTT.

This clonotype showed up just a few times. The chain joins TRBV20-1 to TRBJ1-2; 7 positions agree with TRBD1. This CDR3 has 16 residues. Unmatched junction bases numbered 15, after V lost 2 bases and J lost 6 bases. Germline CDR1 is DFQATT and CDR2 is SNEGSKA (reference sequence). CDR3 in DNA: TGCAGTGCTAGACCCCCCGGGACGGCAGGGGGTGATGGCTACACCTTC. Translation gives CSARPPGTAGGDGYTF.

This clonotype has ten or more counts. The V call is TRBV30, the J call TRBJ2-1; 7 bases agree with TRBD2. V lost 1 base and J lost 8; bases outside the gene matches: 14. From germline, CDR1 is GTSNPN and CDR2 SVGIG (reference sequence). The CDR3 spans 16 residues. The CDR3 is CAWSAPGERDSHEQFF. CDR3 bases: TGTGCCTGGAGTGCCCCTGGGGAGCGGGATTCTCATGAGCAGTTCTTC.

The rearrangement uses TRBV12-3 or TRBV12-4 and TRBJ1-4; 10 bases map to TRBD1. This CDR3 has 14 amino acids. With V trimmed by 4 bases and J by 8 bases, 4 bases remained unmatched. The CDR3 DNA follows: TGTGCCAGCAGTTCGGGACAGGGGCGAGAAAAACTGTTTTTT. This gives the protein CASSSGQGREKLFF.

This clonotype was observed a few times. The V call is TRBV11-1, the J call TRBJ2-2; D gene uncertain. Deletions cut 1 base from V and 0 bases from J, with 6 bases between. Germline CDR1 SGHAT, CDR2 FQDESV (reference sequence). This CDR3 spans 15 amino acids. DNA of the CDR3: TGTGCCAGCAGCTTAGGAGCGACGAACACCGGGGAGCTGTTTTTT. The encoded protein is CASSLGATNTGELFF.

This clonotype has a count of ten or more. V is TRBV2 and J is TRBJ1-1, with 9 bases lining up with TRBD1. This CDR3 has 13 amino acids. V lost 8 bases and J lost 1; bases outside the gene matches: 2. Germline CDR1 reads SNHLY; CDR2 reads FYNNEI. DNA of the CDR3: TGTGCCAGCCAGGACAGGGGGAACACTGAAGCTTTCTTT. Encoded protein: CASQDRGNTEAFF.

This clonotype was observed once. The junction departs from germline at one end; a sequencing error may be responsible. The DNA of the CDR3 is TGCGTCAGCAGCCCCGACAGGTGGACTAATGAAAAACTGTTTTTT. Its translation is CVSSPDRWTNEKLFF. The chain couples TRBV5-1 to TRBJ1-4, with D perhaps matching TRBD1 (6 bases). This CDR3 has 15 amino acids. Germline CDR1 SGHRS, CDR2 YFSETQ.

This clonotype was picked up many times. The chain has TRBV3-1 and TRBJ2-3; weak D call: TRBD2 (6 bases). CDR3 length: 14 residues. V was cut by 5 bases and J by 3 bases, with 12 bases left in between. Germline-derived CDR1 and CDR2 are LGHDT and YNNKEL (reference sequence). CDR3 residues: CASSSRRGTDTQYF. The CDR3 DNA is TGTGCCAGCAGCTCCCGGAGGGGAACAGATACGCAGTATTTT.

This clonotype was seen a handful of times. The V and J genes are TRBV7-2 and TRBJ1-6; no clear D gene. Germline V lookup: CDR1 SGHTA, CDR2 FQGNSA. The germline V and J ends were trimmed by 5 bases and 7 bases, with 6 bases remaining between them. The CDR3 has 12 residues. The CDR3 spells CASSHSNSPLHF. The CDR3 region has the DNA TGTGCCAGCAGCCACTCAAATTCACCCCTCCACTTT.

Here the CDR3 reads CASSFGREGITGELFF. CDR3 coding DNA: TGTGCCAGCAGTTTCGGGCGGGAGGGGATCACCGGGGAGCTGTTTTTT. V and J are TRBV27 and TRBJ2-2; 9 bases match TRBD2. Germline CDR1 and CDR2: MNHEY and SMNVEV (reference sequence). Trimming at V came to 3 bases and at J to 4 bases, leaving 6 bases not matched to a gene. This CDR3 has 16 amino acids.

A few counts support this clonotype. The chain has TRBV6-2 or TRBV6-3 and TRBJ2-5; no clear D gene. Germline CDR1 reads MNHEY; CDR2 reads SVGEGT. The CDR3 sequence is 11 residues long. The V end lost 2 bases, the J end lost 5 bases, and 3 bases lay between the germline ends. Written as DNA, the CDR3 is TGTGCCAGCAGTTACAGGGAGACCCAGTACTTC. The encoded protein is CASSYRETQYF.

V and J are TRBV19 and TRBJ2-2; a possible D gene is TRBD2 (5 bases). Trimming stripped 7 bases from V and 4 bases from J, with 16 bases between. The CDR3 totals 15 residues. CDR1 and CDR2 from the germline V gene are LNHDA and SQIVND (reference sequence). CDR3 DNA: TGTGCCAGTACCTCCCCTGGGGAGACCACCGGGGAGCTGTTTTTT. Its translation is CASTSPGETTGELFF.

The CDR3 DNA follows: TGTGCCACCAGCCCGGACAGGGGTGCCAGTAGGCCCCAGCATTTT. Encoded protein: CATSPDRGASRPQHF. This chain uses TRBV15 with TRBJ1-5; 9 bases line up with TRBD1. Germline values: CDR1 LNHNV, CDR2 YYDKDF (reference sequence). This CDR3 is built from 15 residues. With 5 bases clipped from V and 9 bases from J, the junction kept 11 bases outside the gene matches.

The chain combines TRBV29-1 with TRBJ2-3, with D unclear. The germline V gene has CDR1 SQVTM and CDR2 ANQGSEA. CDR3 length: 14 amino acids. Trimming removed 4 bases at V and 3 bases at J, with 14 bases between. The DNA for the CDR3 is TGCAGCGTTGGGCTCGAAGACCATACAGATACGCAGTATTTT. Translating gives CSVGLEDHTDTQYF.

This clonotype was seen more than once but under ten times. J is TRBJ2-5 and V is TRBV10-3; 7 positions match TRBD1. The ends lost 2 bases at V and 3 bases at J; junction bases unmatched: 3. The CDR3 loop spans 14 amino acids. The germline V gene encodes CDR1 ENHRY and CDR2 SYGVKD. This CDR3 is CAISETGAKETQYF. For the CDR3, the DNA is TGTGCCATCAGTGAGACAGGGGCCAAAGAGACCCAGTACTTC.

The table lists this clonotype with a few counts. DNA for the CDR3: TGCAGTGCTAGGCAGGGGCCGGGGGCTGGGGCCAACGTCCTGACTTTC. Its protein is CSARQGPGAGANVLTF. The genes are TRBV20-1 and TRBJ2-6; D possibly matches TRBD1 or TRBD2 (6 bases each). V was shortened by 3 bases and J by 2 bases, with 14 bases between the two germline ends. This CDR3 is built from 16 residues. Germline CDR1 reads DFQATT; CDR2 reads SNEGSKA (reference sequence).

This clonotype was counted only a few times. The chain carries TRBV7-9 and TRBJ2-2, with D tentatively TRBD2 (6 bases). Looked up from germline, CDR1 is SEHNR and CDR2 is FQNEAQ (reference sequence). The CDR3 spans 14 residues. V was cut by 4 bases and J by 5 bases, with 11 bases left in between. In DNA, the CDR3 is TGTGCCAGCAGCTGGGGGGAGACAACCGGGGAGCTGTTTTTT. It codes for CASSWGETTGELFF.

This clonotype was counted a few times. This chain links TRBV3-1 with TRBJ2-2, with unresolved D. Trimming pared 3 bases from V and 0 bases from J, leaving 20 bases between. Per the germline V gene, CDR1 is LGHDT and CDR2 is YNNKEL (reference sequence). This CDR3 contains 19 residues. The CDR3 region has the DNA TGTGCCAGCAGCCAGGTTTTGGCCCGGGCAGCCTCGAACACCGGGGAGCTGTTTTTT. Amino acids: CASSQVLARAASNTGELFF.

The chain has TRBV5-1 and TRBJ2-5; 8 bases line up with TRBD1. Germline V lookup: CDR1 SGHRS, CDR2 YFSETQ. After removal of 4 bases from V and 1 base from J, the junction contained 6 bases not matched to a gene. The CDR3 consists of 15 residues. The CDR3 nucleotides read TGCGCCAGCAGCATAGGACAGGGTGTCCAAGAGACCCAGTACTTC. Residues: CASSIGQGVQETQYF. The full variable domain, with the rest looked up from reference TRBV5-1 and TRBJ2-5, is KAGVTQTPRYLIKTRGQQVTLSCSPISGHRSVSWYQQTPGQGLQFLFEYFSETQRNKGNFPGRFSGRQFSNSRSEMNVSTLELGDSALYLCASSIGQGVQETQYFGPGTRLLVL.

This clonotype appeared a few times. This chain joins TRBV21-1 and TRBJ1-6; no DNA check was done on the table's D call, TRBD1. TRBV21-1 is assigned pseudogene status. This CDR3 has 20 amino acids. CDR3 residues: CASSKLGGDPKFSYNSPLHF. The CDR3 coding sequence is TGTGCCAGCAGCAAACTTGGGGGTGACCCCAAATTCTCCTATAATTCACCCCTCCACTTT.

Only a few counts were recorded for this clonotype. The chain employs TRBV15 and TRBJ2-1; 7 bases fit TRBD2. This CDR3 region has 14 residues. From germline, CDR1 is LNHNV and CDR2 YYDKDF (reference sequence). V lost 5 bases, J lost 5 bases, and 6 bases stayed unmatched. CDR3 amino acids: CATSARTSDNEQFF. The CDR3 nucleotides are TGTGCCACCAGCGCACGGACTAGTGACAATGAGCAGTTCTTC.

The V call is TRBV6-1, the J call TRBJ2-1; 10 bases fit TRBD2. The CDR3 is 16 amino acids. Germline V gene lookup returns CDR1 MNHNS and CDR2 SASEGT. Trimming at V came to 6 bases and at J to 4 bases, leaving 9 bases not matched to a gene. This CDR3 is CASSPAGGPKYNEQFF. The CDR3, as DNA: TGTGCCAGCAGCCCAGCGGGGGGGCCTAAATACAATGAGCAGTTCTTC.

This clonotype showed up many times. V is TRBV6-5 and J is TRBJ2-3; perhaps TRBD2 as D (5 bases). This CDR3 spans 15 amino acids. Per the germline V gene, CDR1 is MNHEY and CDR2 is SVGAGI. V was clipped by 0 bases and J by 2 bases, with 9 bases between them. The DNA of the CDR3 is TGTGCCAGCAGTTACTCGGTAGCGACCACAGATACGCAGTATTTT. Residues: CASSYSVATTDTQYF.

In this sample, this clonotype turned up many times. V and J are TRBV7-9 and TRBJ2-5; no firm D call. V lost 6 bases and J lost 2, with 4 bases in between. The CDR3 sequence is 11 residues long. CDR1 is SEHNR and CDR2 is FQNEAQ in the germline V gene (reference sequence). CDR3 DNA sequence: TGTGCCAGCAGGGGACAAGAGACCCAGTACTTC. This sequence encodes CASRGQETQYF.

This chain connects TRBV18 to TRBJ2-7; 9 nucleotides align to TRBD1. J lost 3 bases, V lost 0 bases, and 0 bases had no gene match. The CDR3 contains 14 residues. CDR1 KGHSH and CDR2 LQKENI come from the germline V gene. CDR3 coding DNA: TGTGCCAGCTCACCACCGACAGGGGGCTACGAGCAGTACTTC. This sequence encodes CASSPPTGGYEQYF. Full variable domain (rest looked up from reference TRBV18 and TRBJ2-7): NAGVMQNPRHLVRRRGQEARLRCSPMKGHSHVYWYRQLPEEGLKFMVYLQKENIIDESGMPKERFSAEFPKEGPSILRIQQVVRGDSAAYFCASSPPTGGYEQYFGPGTRLTVT.

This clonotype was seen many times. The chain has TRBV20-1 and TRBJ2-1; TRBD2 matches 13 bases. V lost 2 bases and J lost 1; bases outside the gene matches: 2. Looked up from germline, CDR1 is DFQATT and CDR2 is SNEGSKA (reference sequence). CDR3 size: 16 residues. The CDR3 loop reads CSARTTSGRSYNEQFF. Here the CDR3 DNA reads TGCAGTGCTAGAACGACTAGCGGGAGGTCCTACAATGAGCAGTTCTTC.

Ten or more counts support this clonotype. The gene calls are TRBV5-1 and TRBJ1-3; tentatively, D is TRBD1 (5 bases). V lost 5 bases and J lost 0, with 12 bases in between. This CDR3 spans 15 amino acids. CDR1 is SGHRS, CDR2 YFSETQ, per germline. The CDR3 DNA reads TGCGCCAGCAGGTTAGGGACGGGCTCTGGAAACACCATATATTTT. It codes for CASRLGTGSGNTIYF.